The 15 T cell receptor beta chains given below trace back to one sample, sequenced in a study of response to subunit inactivated influenza vaccine. MiXCR, run by TCRdb on the RT-PCR reads, gives a single entry per CDR3 protein. This repertoire shows around 480,000 distinct CDR3 sequences, 15% to 20% found once; its top ten account for less than 4%. The material was CD4+ T cells sorted from PBMCs, obtained 23 months after vaccination. The source of these receptors is a man between 50 and 69 years old who received an inactivated influenza vaccine.

The gene calls are TRBV12-3 or TRBV12-4 and TRBJ2-3, with D possibly TRBD2 on 5 matching bases. This CDR3 is built from 13 residues. V dropped 7 bases and J dropped 8 bases, with 16 bases sitting between them. CDR3 residues: CASTRGPGGTQYF. The CDR3 coding sequence is TGTGCCAGCACCCGTGGACCCGGAGGTACGCAGTATTTT.

The chain has TRBV7-9 and TRBJ2-7; D remains unclear. V was shortened by 4 bases and J by 2 bases, with 18 bases between the two germline ends. The germline V gene has CDR1 SEHNR and CDR2 FQNEAQ (reference sequence). The CDR3 has 16 residues. Here the CDR3 reads CASSSDYRPDPYEQYF. The CDR3 region has the DNA TGTGCCAGCAGCTCCGATTATCGCCCCGATCCCTACGAGCAGTACTTC.

The rearrangement uses TRBV2 and TRBJ2-1; TRBD1 matches 7 bases. CDR1 and CDR2 (germline): SNHLY, FYNNEI. The length of the CDR3 is 13 residues. V shed 6 bases and J 7 bases; nucleotides not matched to a gene: 6. CDR3 bases: TGTGCCAGCAGCAGGGGGTTTCCTAATGAGCAGTTCTTC. Amino acid sequence: CASSRGFPNEQFF.

The chain employs TRBV19 and TRBJ2-6; tentatively, D is TRBD1 (5 bases). The CDR3 sequence is 15 residues long. The V end was cut by 3 bases, the J end by 1 base, with 7 bases between. Germline-derived CDR1 and CDR2 are LNHDA and SQIVND (reference sequence). DNA of the CDR3: TGTGCCAGTAGTATCGCAGGGTCTGGGGCCAACGTCCTGACTTTC. Translated: CASSIAGSGANVLTF. The full variable domain, in which reference TRBV19 and TRBJ2-6 provide the parts outside the CDR3, is DGGITQSPKYLFRKEGQNVTLSCEQNLNHDAMYWYRQDPGQGLRLIYYSQIVNDFQKGDIAEGYSVSREKKESFPLTVTSAQKNPTAFYLCASSIAGSGANVLTFGAGSRLTVL.

This clonotype was seen ten or more times. The CDR3 here is CASSSANQPQHF. The DNA for the CDR3 is TGTGCCAGCAGCTCCGCCAATCAGCCCCAGCATTTT. The J gene is TRBJ1-5, the V gene TRBV7-2; no clear D. The V end was cut by 4 bases, the J end by 3 bases, with 4 bases between. In germline, CDR1 is SGHTA, CDR2 FQGNSA. The CDR3 covers 12 residues.

The gene calls are TRBV4-3 and TRBJ2-7; D remains ambiguous. The CDR3 length is 14 residues. The germline V gene encodes CDR1 LGHNA and CDR2 YSLEER. The V and J ends lost 3 bases and 7 bases respectively, with 16 bases between them. The CDR3 spells CASSQGSLRAEQYF. CDR3 bases: TGCGCCAGCAGCCAGGGCAGTCTTAGAGCTGAGCAGTACTTC.

J is TRBJ2-5 and V is TRBV3-1; D remains ambiguous. CDR1 is LGHDT and CDR2 is YNNKEL in the germline V gene (reference sequence). This CDR3 has 15 residues. The germline V and J ends were trimmed by 4 bases and 0 bases, with 12 bases remaining between them. The CDR3 sequence is CASSPRILYQETQYF. The CDR3 nucleotides are TGTGCCAGCAGCCCGAGGATACTTTACCAAGAGACCCAGTACTTC.

In this sample, this clonotype turned up many times. For the CDR3, the DNA is TGTGCCAGCAGCTCCCCTGCGGGGGCCTGGGGGACCGGGGAGCTGTTTTTT. Its protein is CASSSPAGAWGTGELFF. The V call is TRBV7-2, the J call TRBJ2-2, with D tentatively TRBD2 (7 bases). Germline V CDR1 and CDR2: SGHTA, FQGNSA. The CDR3 is made up of 17 amino acids. Deletions cut 4 bases from V and 5 bases from J, with 20 bases between.

V gene TRBV3-1 combines with J gene TRBJ2-7; D call uncertain. The germline gives CDR1 LGHDT, CDR2 YNNKEL (reference sequence). V was pared by 5 bases and J by 3 bases, with 11 bases between. The CDR3 spans 13 residues. CDR3 sequence: CASSAVGGYEQYF. CDR3 sequence (DNA): TGTGCCAGCAGCGCCGTGGGCGGCTACGAGCAGTACTTC.

A note on this clonotype: This may stem from a read error, because a much larger clone lies one nucleotide away. The V call is TRBV12-3 or TRBV12-4, the J call TRBJ2-7; no firm D call. CDR3 length: 12 amino acids. CDR3 amino acids: CANSFSGYEQYF. The CDR3 bases are TGTGCCAACAGTTTTTCTGGCTACGAGCAGTACTTC.

This clonotype turned up a few times. J is TRBJ2-2 and V is TRBV5-1, with 7 bases fitting TRBD2. Unmatched junction bases numbered 9, after V lost 9 bases and J lost 1 base. In germline, CDR1 is SGHRS, CDR2 YFSETQ. The CDR3 totals 15 residues. CDR3 protein: CATTPSGGNTGELFF. The DNA for the CDR3 is TGCGCCACCACTCCGTCGGGGGGGAACACCGGGGAGCTGTTTTTT.

This chain links TRBV20-1 with TRBJ1-2, with D possibly TRBD1 on 5 matching bases. With 0 bases removed from V and 8 bases from J, the gap between germline ends came to 16 bases. The germline CDR1 and CDR2 sequences are DFQATT and SNEGSKA (reference sequence). This CDR3 has 14 residues. CDR3 bases: TGCAGTGCTAGAGATCGGGTAGGGGCGGAGGGCTACACCTTC. This gives the protein CSARDRVGAEGYTF.

The rearrangement links TRBV11-2 to TRBJ2-7; 7 bases map to TRBD2. This CDR3 region has 13 residues. The V gene's germline CDR1 is SGHAT and CDR2 FQNNGV. J lost 5 bases, V lost 3 bases, and 4 bases had no gene match. The CDR3 here is CASSLRGWNEQYF. The CDR3 region has the DNA TGTGCCAGCAGCTTGCGGGGGTGGAACGAGCAGTACTTC.

In its sample, this clonotype was seen a few times. The chain is built from TRBV20-1 and TRBJ2-3; D is uncertain. CDR3 length: 12 amino acids. V lost 1 base to trimming and J lost 4 bases, with 6 bases between them. Germline CDR1 DFQATT, CDR2 SNEGSKA (reference sequence). The CDR3 region has the DNA TGCAGTGCTAGAGCCCCTGCAGATACGCAGTATTTT. This sequence encodes CSARAPADTQYF.

In this sample, this clonotype turned up many times. V gene TRBV7-2 combines with J gene TRBJ2-7; D may be TRBD2 (5 bases). Trimming removed 9 bases from V and 0 bases from J, with 9 bases in between. The CDR3 spans 12 residues. From germline, CDR1 is SGHTA and CDR2 FQGNSA. CDR3 coding DNA: TGTGCCAGGAGGGCCAGCTCCTACGAGCAGTACTTC. Protein: CARRASSYEQYF.